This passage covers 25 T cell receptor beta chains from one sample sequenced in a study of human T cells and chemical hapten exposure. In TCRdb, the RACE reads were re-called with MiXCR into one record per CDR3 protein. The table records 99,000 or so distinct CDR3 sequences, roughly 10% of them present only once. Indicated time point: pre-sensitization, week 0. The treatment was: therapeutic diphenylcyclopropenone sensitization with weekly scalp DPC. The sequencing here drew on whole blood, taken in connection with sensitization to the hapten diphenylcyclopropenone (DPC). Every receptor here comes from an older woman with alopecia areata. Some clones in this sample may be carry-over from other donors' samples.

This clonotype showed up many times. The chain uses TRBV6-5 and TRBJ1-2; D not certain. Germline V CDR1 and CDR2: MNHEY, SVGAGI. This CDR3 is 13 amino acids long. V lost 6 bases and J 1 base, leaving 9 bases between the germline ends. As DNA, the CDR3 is TGTGCCAGCAGGCTTGATCTTAACTATGGCTACACCTTC. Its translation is CASRLDLNYGYTF.

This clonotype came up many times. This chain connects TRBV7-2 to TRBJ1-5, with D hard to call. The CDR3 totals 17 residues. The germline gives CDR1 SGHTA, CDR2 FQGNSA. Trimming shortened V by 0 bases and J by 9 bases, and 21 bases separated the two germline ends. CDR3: CASSLASISVYLGPQHF. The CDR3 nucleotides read TGTGCCAGCAGCTTAGCATCAATCTCTGTGTATTTAGGGCCCCAGCATTTT.

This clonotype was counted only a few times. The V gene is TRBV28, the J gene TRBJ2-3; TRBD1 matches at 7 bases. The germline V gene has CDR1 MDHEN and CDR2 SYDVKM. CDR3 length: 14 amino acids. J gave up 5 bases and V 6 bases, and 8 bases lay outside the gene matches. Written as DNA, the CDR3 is TGTGCCAGCAGACAGGACAGGAACCAAGATACGCAGTATTTT. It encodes CASRQDRNQDTQYF. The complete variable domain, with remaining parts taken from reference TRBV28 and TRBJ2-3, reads DVKVTQSSRYLVKRTGEKVFLECVQDMDHENMFWYRQDPGLGLRLIYFSYDVKMKEKGDIPEGYSVSREKKERFSLILESASTNQTSMYLCASRQDRNQDTQYFGPGTRLTVL.

The CDR3, as DNA: TGTGCCAGCAGCCAATCCGGGCTCCCGGATACGCAGTATTTT. Translating it yields CASSQSGLPDTQYF. The chain combines TRBV3-1 with TRBJ2-3; D remains unclear. Germline V gene sequence: CDR1 LGHDT, CDR2 YNNKEL (reference sequence). V was pared by 2 bases and J by 6 bases, with 12 bases between. The length of the CDR3 is 14 residues.

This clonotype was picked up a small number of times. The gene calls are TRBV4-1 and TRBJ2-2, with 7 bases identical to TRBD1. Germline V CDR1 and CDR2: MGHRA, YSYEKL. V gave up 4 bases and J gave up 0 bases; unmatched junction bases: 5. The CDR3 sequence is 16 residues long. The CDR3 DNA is TGCGCCAGCAGCCCTACAGGGGCCGCGAACACCGGGGAGCTGTTTTTT. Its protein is CASSPTGAANTGELFF.

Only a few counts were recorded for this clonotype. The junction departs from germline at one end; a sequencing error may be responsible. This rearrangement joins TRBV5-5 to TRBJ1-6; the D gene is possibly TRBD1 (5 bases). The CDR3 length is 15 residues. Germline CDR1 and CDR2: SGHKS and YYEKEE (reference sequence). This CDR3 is CASSLGTPGGRGGRF. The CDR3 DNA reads TGTGCCAGCAGCCTTGGTACCCCGGGGGGGAGAGGCGGCCGCTTT.

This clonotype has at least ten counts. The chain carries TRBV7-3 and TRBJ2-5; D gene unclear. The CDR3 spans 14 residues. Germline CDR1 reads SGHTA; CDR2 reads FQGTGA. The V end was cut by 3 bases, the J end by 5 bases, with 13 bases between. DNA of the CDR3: TGTGCCAGCAGCTTGACATACCAGGCGGAGACCCAGTACTTC. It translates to CASSLTYQAETQYF.

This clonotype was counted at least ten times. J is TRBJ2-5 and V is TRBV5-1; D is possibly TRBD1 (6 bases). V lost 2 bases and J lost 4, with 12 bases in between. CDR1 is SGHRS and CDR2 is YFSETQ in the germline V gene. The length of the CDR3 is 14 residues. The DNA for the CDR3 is TGCGCCAGCAGCTTTCCGACAGGAGGAGAGACCCAGTACTTC. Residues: CASSFPTGGETQYF.

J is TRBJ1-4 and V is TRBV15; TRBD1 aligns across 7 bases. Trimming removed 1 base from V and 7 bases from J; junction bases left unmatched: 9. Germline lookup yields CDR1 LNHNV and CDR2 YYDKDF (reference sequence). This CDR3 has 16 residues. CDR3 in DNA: TGTGCCACCAGCAGAGCACACAGGGGTTCTTCTGAAAAACTGTTTTTT. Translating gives CATSRAHRGSSEKLFF.

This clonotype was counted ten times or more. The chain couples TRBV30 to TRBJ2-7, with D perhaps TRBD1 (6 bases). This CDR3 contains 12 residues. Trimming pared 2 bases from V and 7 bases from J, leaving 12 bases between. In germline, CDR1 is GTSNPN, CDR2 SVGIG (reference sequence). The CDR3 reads CAWSRTVREQYF. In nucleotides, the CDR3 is TGTGCCTGGAGTCGGACAGTCCGGGAGCAGTACTTC.

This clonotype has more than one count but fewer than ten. This CDR3 is CASSLMGLQETQYF. The CDR3 DNA sequence: TGTGCCAGCAGTTTAATGGGACTCCAAGAGACCCAGTACTTC. This chain connects TRBV12-3 or TRBV12-4 to TRBJ2-5; D perhaps matches TRBD2 (6 bases). Trimming pared 2 bases from V and 1 base from J, leaving 8 bases between. The CDR3 has 14 residues.

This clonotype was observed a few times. In DNA form, the CDR3 reads TGCGCCAGCAGCGCACGATCATCGGGTGATGGGGGCTACACCTTC. It yields the protein CASSARSSGDGGYTF. The V gene is TRBV5-1, the J gene TRBJ1-2; D call uncertain. CDR1 and CDR2 from the germline V gene are SGHRS and YFSETQ. Between the trimmed V and J ends, which lost 4 bases and 8 bases, there was a span of 21 bases. This CDR3 contains 15 residues.

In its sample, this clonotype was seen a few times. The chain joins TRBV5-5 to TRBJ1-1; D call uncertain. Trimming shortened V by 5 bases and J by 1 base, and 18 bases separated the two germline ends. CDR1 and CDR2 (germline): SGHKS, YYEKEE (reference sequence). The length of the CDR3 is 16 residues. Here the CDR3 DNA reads TGTGCCAGCAGTTCAGGACCGGGAACCTGGAACACTGAAGCTTTCTTT. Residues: CASSSGPGTWNTEAFF.

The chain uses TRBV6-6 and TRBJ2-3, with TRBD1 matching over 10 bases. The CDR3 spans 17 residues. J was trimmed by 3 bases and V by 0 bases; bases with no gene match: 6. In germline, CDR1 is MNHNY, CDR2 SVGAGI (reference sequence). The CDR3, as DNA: TGTGCCAGCAGTTACTCGGGACAGGGGTACAGAACAGATACGCAGTATTTT. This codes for CASSYSGQGYRTDTQYF.

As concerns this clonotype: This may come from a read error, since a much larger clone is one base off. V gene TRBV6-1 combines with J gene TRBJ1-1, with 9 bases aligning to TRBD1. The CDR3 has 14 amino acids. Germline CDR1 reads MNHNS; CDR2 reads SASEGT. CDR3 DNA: TGTGACAGCAGCACGACAGGGGGTTACACTGAAGCTTTCTTT. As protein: CDSSTTGGYTEAFF.

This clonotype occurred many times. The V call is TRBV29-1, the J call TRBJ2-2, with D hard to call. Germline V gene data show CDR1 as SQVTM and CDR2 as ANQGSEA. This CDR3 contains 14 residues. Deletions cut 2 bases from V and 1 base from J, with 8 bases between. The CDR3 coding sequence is TGCAGCGTTGAAAGAGTCCAGAACACCGGGGAGCTGTTTTTT. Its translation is CSVERVQNTGELFF.

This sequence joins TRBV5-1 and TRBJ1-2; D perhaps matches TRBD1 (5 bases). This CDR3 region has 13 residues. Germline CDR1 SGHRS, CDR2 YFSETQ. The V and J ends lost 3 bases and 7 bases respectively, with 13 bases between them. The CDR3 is CASSWGGDSGYTF. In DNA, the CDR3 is TGCGCCAGCAGCTGGGGGGGAGATTCTGGCTACACCTTC.

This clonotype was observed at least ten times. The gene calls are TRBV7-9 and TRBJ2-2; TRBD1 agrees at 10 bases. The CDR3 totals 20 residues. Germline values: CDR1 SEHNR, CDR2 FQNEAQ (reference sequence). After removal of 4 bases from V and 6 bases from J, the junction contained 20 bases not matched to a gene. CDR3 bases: TGTGCCAGCAGCTCCCTCGGGACAGGGGTTCTATATTTCACGGCCGGGGAGCTGTTTTTT. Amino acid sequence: CASSSLGTGVLYFTAGELFF.

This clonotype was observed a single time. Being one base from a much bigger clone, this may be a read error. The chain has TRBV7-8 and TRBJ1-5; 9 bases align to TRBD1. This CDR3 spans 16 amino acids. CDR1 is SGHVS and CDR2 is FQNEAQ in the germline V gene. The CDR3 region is CASSSQGARGNQPRHF. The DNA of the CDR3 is TGTGCCAGCAGCTCACAGGGGGCGCGGGGCAATCAGCCCCGGCATTTT.

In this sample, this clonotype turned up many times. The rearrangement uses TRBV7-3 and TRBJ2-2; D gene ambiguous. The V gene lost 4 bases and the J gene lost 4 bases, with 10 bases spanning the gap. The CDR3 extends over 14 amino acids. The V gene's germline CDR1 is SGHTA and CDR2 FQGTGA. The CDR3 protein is CASSSPVGTGELFF. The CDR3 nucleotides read TGTGCCAGCAGCTCCCCCGTGGGCACCGGGGAGCTGTTTTTT.

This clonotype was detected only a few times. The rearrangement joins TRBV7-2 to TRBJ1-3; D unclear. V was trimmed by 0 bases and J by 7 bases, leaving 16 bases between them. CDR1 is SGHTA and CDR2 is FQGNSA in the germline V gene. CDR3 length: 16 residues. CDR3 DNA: TGTGCCAGCAGCTTAGCCCCCAGAAGTACAGCCAACACCATATATTTT. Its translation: CASSLAPRSTANTIYF.

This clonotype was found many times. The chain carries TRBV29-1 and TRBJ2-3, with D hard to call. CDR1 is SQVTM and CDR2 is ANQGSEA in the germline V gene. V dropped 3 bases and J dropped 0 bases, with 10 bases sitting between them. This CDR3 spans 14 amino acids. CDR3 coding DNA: TGCAGCGTTGATGAGCCCCGGAGCACAGATACGCAGTATTTT. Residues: CSVDEPRSTDTQYF.

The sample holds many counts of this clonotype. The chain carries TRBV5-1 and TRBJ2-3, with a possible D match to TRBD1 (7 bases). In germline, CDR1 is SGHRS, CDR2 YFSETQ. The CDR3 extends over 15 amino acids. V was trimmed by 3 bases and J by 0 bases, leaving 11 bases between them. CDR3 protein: CASSSGGQSTDTQYF. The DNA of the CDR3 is TGCGCCAGCAGCTCCGGGGGACAGAGCACAGATACGCAGTATTTT.

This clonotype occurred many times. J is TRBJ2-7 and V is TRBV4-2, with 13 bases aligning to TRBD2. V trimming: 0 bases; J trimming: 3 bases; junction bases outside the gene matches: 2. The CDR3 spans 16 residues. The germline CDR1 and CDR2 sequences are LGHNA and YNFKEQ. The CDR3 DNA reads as TGTGCCAGCAGCCAAGAACTAGCGGGGGGGCACTACGAGCAGTACTTC. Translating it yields CASSQELAGGHYEQYF.

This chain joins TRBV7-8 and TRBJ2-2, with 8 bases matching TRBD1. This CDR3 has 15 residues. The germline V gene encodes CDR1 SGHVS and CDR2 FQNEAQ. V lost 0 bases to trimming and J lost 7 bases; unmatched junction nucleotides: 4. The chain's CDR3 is CASSLASGTGGELFF. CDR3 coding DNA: TGTGCCAGCAGCTTAGCATCGGGGACAGGCGGGGAGCTGTTTTTT.